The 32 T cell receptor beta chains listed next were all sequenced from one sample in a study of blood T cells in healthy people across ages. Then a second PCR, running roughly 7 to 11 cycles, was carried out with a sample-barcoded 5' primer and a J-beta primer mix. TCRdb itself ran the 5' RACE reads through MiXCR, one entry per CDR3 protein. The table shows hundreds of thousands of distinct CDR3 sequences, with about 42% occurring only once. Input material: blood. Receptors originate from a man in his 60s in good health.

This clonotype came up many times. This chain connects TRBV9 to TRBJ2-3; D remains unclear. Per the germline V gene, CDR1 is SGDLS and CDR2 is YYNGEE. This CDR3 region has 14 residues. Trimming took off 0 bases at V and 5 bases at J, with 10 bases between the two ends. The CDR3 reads CASSVGTPRDTQYF. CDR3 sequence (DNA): TGTGCCAGCAGCGTAGGGACCCCCCGAGATACGCAGTATTTT.

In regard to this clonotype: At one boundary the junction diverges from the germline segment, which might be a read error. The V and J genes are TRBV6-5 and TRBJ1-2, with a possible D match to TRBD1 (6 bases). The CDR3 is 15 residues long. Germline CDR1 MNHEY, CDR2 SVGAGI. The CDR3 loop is CASSYGFRGAFGHTF. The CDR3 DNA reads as TGTGCCAGCAGCTACGGTTTCCGGGGGGCTTTTGGCCACACCTTC.

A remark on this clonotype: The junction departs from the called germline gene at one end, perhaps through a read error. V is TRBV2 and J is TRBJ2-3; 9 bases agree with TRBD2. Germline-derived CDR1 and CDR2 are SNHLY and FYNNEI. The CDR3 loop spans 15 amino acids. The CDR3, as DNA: TGTGCCAGCAGATTAGCGGGGGCCCTCACAGATGCGCAGTATTTT. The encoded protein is CASRLAGALTDAQYF.

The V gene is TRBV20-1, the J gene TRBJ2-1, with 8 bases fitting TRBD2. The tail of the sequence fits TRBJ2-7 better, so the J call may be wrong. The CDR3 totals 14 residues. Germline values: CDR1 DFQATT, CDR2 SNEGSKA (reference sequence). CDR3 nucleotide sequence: TGCAGTGCCCGGCGGGGGGCATCCTACAATGAGCAGTACTTC. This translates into CSARRGASYNEQYF.

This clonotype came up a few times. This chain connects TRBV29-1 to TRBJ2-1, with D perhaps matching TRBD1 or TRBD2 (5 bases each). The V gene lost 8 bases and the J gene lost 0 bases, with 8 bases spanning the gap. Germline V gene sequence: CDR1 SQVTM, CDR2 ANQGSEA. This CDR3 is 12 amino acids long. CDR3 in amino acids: CSWGSSYNEQFF. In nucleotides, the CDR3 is TGCAGCTGGGGGTCCTCCTACAATGAGCAGTTCTTC.

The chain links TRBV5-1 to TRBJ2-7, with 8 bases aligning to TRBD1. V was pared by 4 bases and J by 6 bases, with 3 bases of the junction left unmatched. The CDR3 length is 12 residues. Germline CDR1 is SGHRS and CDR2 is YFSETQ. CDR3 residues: CASSKDRVEQYF. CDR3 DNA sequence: TGCGCCAGCAGCAAGGACAGGGTCGAGCAGTACTTC. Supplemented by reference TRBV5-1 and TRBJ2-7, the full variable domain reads KAGVTQTPRYLIKTRGQQVTLSCSPISGHRSVSWYQQTPGQGLQFLFEYFSETQRNKGNFPGRFSGRQFSNSRSEMNVSTLELGDSALYLCASSKDRVEQYFGPGTRLTVT.

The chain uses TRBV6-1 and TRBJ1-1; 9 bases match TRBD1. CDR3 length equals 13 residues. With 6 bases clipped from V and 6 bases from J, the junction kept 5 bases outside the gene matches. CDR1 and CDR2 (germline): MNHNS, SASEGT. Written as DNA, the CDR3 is TGTGCCAGCAGCGGGACAGGGTTCGCTGAAGCTTTCTTT. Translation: CASSGTGFAEAFF.

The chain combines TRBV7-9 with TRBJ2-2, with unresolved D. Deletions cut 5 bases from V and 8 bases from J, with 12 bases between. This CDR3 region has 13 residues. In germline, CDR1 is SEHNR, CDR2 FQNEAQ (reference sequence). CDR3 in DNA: TGTGCCAGCAGCGTAGGTTCGGCAGGGGAGCTGTTTTTT. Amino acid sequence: CASSVGSAGELFF.

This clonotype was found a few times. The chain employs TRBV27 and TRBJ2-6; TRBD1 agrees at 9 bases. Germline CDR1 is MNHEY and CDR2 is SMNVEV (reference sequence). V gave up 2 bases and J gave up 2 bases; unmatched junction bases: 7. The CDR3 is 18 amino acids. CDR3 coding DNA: TGTGCCAGCAGTTTAAGCGGGACAGGGTTCGCTGGGGCCAACGTCCTGACTTTC. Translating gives CASSLSGTGFAGANVLTF.

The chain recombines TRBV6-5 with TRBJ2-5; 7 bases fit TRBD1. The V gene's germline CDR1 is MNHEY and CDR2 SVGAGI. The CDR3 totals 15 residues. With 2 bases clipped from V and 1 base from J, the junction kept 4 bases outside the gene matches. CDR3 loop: CASSYTRDSQETQYF. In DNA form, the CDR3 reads TGTGCCAGCAGTTACACCCGGGACAGCCAAGAGACCCAGTACTTC.

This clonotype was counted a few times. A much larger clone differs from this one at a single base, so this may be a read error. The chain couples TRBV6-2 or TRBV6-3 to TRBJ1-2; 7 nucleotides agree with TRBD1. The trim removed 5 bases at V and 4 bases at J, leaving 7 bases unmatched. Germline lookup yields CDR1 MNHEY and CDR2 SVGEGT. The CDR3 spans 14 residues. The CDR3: CASSDGTAIYGYTF. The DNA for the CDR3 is TGTGCCAGCAGTGACGGGACAGCGATCTATGGCTACACCTTC.

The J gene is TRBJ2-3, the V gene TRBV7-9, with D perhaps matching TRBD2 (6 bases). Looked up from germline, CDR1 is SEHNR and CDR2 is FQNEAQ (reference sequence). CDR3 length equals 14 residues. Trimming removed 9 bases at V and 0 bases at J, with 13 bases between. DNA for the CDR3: TGTGCCAGTCAAGCGGGTTCTAGCACAGATACGCAGTATTTT. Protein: CASQAGSSTDTQYF.

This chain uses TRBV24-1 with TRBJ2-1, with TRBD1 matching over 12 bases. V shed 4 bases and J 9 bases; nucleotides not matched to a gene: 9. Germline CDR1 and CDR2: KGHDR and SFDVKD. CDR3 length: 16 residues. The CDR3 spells CATSDRGQGASGEQFF. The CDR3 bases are TGTGCCACCAGTGACCGGGGACAGGGGGCATCGGGTGAGCAGTTCTTC.

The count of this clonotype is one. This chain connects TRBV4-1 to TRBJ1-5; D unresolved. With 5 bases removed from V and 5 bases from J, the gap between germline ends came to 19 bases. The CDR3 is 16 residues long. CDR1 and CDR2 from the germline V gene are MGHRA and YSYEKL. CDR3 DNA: TGCGCCAGCAGCGCTGGGATAGCAGGAGGAGATCAGCCCCAGCATTTT. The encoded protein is CASSAGIAGGDQPQHF.

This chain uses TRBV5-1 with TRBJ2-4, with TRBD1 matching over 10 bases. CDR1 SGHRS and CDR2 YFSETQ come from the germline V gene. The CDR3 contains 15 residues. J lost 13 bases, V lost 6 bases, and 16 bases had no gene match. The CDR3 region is CASKLRGQGGYKQYF. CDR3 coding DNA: TGCGCCAGCAAGCTCCGCGGACAGGGGGGGTACAAGCAGTACTTC.

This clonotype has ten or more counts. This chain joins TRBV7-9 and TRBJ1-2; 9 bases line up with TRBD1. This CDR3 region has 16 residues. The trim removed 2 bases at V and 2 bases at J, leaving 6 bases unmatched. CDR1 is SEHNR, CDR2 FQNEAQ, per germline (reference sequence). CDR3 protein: CASSLSRTGENYGYTF. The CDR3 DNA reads TGTGCCAGCAGCTTATCAAGGACAGGGGAGAACTATGGCTACACCTTC.

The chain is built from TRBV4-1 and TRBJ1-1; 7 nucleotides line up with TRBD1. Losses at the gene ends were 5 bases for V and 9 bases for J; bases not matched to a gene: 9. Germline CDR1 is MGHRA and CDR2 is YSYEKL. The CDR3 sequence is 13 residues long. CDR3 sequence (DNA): TGCGCCAGCAGCTACGACAGGGAGGGCAAAGCTTTCTTT. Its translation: CASSYDREGKAFF.

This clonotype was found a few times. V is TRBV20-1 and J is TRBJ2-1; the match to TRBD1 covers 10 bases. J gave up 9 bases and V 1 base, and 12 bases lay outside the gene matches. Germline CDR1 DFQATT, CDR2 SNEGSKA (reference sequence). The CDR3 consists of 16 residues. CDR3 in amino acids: CSARGQAGQGWAEQFF. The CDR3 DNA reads TGCAGTGCTAGAGGACAGGCGGGACAGGGGTGGGCTGAGCAGTTCTTC.

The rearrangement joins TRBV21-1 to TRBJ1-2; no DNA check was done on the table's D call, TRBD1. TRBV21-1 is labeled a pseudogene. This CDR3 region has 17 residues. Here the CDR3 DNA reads TGTGCCAGCAGCAAAGTAATTCAGACAGGGGGCGACTATGGCTACACCTTC. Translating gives CASSKVIQTGGDYGYTF.

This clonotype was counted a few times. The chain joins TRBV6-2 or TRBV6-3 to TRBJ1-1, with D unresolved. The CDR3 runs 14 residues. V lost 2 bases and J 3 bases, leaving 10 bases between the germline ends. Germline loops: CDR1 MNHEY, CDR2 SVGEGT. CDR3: CASSYPAEDTEAFF. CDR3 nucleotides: TGTGCCAGCAGTTACCCGGCCGAGGACACTGAAGCTTTCTTT.

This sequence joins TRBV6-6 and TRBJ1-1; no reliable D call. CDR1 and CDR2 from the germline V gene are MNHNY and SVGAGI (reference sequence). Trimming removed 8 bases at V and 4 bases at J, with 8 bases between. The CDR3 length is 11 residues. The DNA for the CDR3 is TGTGCCAGCGGGATTGCCACTGAAGCTTTCTTT. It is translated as CASGIATEAFF.

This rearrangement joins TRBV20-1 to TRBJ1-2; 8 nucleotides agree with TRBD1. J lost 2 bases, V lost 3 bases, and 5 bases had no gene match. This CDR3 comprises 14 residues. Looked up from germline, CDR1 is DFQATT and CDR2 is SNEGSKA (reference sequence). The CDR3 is CSARVRGQNYGYTF. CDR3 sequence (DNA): TGCAGTGCTAGGGTCAGGGGGCAAAACTATGGCTACACCTTC.

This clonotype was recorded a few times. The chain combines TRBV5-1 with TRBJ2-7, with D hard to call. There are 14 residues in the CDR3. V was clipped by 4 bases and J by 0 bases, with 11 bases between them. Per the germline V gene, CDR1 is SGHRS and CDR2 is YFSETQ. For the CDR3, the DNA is TGCGCCAGCAGCCTACAGCCTTCCTCCTACGAGCAGTACTTC. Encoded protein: CASSLQPSSYEQYF.

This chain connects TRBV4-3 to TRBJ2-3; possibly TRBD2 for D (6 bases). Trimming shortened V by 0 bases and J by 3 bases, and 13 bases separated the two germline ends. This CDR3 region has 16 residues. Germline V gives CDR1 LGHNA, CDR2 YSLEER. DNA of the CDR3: TGCGCCAGCAGCCAAGATATAGTGGGGACTACAGATACGCAGTATTTT. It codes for CASSQDIVGTTDTQYF.

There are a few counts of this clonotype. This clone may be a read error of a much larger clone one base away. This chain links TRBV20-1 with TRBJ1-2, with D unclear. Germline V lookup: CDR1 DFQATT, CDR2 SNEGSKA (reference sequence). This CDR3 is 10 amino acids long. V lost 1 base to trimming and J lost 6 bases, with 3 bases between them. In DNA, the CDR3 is TGCAGTGCTAGAGGGGATGGCTACACCTTC. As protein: CSARGDGYTF.

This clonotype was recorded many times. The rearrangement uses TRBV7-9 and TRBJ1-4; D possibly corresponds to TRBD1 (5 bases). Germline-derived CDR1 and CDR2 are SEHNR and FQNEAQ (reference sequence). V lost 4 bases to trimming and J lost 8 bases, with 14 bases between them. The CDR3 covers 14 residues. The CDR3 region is CASSSTRGREKLFF. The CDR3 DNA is TGTGCCAGCAGCTCAACGAGGGGAAGAGAAAAACTGTTTTTT. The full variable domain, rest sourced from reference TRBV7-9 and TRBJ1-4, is DTGVSQNPRHKITKRGQNVTFRCDPISEHNRLYWYRQTLGQGPEFLTYFQNEAQLEKSRLLSDRFSAERPKGSFSTLEIQRTEQGDSAMYLCASSSTRGREKLFFGSGTQLSVL.

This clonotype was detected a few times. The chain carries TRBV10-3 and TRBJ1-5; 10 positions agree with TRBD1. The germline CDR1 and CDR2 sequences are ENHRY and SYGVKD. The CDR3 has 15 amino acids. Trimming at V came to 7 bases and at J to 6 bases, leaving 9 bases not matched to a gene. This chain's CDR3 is CAIKGQGEVGQPQHF. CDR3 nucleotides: TGTGCCATCAAAGGACAGGGGGAAGTAGGTCAGCCCCAGCATTTT.

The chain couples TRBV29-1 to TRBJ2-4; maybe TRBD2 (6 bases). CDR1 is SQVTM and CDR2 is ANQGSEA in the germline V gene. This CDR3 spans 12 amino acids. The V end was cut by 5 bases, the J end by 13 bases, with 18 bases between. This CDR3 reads CSVLAFPDEQYF. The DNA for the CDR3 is TGCAGCGTTCTAGCGTTTCCGGATGAGCAGTACTTC.

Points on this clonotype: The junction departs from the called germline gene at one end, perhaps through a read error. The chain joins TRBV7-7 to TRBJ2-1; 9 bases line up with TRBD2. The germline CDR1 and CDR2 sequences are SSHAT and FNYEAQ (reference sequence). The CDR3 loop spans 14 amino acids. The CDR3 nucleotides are TGTGCTAGCAGCTCTAGCGGGGTCGGCAATGAGCAGTTCTTC. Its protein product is CASSSSGVGNEQFF.

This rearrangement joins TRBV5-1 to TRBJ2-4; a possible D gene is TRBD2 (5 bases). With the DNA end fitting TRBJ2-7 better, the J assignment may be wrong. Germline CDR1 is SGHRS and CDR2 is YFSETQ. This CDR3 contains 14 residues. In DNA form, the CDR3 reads TGCGCCAGCAGCGTGGCGGGTACGACCTACGAGCAGTACTTC. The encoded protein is CASSVAGTTYEQYF.

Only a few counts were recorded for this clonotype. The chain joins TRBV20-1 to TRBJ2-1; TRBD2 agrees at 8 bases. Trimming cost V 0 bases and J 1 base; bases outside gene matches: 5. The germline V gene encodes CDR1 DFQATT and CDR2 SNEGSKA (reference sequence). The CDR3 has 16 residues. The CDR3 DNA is TGCAGTGCTAGAGAAACGGGGGGGACTTCCTACAATGAGCAGTTCTTC. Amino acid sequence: CSARETGGTSYNEQFF.

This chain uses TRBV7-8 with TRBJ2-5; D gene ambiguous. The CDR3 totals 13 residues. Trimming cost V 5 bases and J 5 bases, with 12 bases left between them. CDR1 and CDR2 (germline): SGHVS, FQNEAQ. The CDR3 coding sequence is TGTGCCAGCAGCCCCGCTCTCTTCGAGACCCAGTACTTC. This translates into CASSPALFETQYF.